Presented here are 10 T cell receptor beta chains from one specimen sequenced in a study of regulatory T cells in long-lasting Graves disease. Libraries of TCR beta came from iRepertoire HTBI primers plus Arm-PCR of CDR3 regions. TCRdb recomputed calls from the multiplex PCR reads with MiXCR, one row per CDR3 protein. In the table there are 350,000 to 500,000 distinct CDR3 sequences, 15% to 20% of which are singletons. As for time point: newly diagnosed GD, antithyroid drugs for less than 3 months. Preparation of the TCR library used RNA extracted from PBMCs. These data are also associated with another study on T cells in Graves' hyperthyroidism and ophthalmopathy.

Sequenced material: peripheral blood mononuclear cells (PBMCs), taken at new diagnosis, from a patient treated with antithyroid drugs. The origin of the receptors is a young woman with Graves disease.

The table lists this clonotype with many counts. The chain is built from TRBV28 and TRBJ2-2; D remains unclear. V lost 6 bases to trimming and J lost 6 bases, with 8 bases between them. CDR3 length: 12 residues. Looked up from germline, CDR1 is MDHEN and CDR2 is SYDVKM. This CDR3 is CASSPLPGELFF. CDR3 bases: TGTGCCAGCAGCCCGCTTCCCGGGGAGCTGTTTTTT.

This clonotype was seen at least ten times. The chain links TRBV28 to TRBJ2-5; D is possibly TRBD2 (5 bases). From germline, CDR1 is MDHEN and CDR2 SYDVKM. The CDR3 is made up of 15 amino acids. V lost 2 bases and J lost 5, with 15 bases in between. CDR3 amino acids: CASSLGYGRTETQYF. The CDR3 DNA reads TGTGCCAGCAGTTTAGGGTACGGACGGACTGAGACCCAGTACTTC.

At least ten counts were recorded for this clonotype. V usage is TRBV7-2 and J usage is TRBJ2-1, with D hard to call. The CDR3 is made up of 12 amino acids. V was trimmed by 0 bases and J by 8 bases, leaving 5 bases between them. CDR1 is SGHTA, CDR2 FQGNSA, per germline. The CDR3 reads CASSLARYEQFF. The CDR3, as DNA: TGTGCCAGCAGCTTAGCTCGGTATGAGCAGTTCTTC.

This clonotype was observed a handful of times. The V call is TRBV20-1, the J call TRBJ2-7; TRBD2 agrees at 9 bases. Trimming removed 5 bases from V and 0 bases from J; junction bases left unmatched: 17. There are 18 residues in the CDR3. The germline V gene encodes CDR1 DFQATT and CDR2 SNEGSKA (reference sequence). DNA of the CDR3: TGCAGTGCTTACACCGGGACTAGCAAAAGGGGCTACTCCTACGAGCAGTACTTC. Translation gives CSAYTGTSKRGYSYEQYF.

CDR3 residues: CASSLEGSTYSYNEQFF. The DNA of the CDR3 is TGCGCCAGCAGCTTGGAGGGATCAACATACTCCTACAATGAGCAGTTCTTC. This rearrangement joins TRBV5-1 to TRBJ2-1; no clear D gene. This CDR3 region has 17 residues. Per germline, CDR1 SGHRS and CDR2 YFSETQ. The V end was cut by 0 bases, the J end by 0 bases, with 13 bases between.

A note on this clonotype: This may come from a read error, since a much larger clone is one base off. The genes are TRBV27 and TRBJ2-1; no definite D call. CDR1 is MNHEY, CDR2 SMNVEV, per germline (reference sequence). The length of the CDR3 is 11 residues. V shed 8 bases and J shed 10 bases, with 12 bases lying between them. CDR3 sequence (DNA): TGTGCCAGCCAGAACGTCTACGAGCAGTTCTTC. Its protein is CASQNVYEQFF.

This clonotype was observed a few times. The chain links TRBV19 to TRBJ2-1, with TRBD2 matching 14 bases. V was pared by 5 bases and J by 4 bases, with 19 bases of the junction left unmatched. This CDR3 is built from 21 residues. The V gene's germline CDR1 is LNHDA and CDR2 SQIVND (reference sequence). The CDR3 DNA reads as TGTGCCAGTAGTGTAGCCCAGGGGGCCGGGACTAGCGGGGGATATTACAATGAGCAGTTCTTC. It codes for CASSVAQGAGTSGGYYNEQFF.

This clonotype occurred many times. The chain is built from TRBV10-3 and TRBJ2-7, with TRBD2 identical over 15 bases. Germline CDR1 ENHRY, CDR2 SYGVKD. This CDR3 contains 16 residues. V gave up 7 bases and J gave up 4 bases; unmatched junction bases: 8. The CDR3 nucleotides read TGTGCCATCACCTCCCCGGGACTAGCGGGAGGTTACGAGCAGTACTTC. It specifies CAITSPGLAGGYEQYF.

This chain connects TRBV10-3 to TRBJ2-7; D remains unclear. Germline V CDR1 and CDR2: ENHRY, SYGVKD. This CDR3 region has 12 residues. V shed 2 bases and J shed 2 bases, with 4 bases lying between them. CDR3 residues: CAISEGAYEQYF. The CDR3 region has the DNA TGTGCCATCAGTGAGGGGGCCTACGAGCAGTACTTC.

The chain is built from TRBV5-6 and TRBJ2-7; maybe TRBD2 (5 bases). Trimming removed 6 bases at V and 1 base at J, with 11 bases between. The CDR3 is made up of 13 amino acids. Germline assignment: CDR1 SGHDT and CDR2 YYEEEE. The CDR3 DNA reads TGTGCCAGCACGCCCAGGACTTCCTACGAGCAGTACTTC. Its translation is CASTPRTSYEQYF.